This T cell receptor beta chain appears in the sequencing data of a study of T cell responses to AZD1222 COVID-19 vaccine. Points from the study as a whole: Spike-specific TCR repertoires showed rising breadth and depth after two AZD1222 doses. Donor demographics were predominantly white British with a female majority; clonal diversity may be underestimated. At 160-218 and 743-854, vaccine-associated CD4 TCRs were dominant, and they spanned spike. Repertoire sampling was restricted to post-peak T cell response timepoints.

The table came from immunoSEQ multiplex PCR; TCRdb's copy has only in-frame clones and leaves some out. The sample yields roughly 150,000 clones, approximately 90% seen once. In the case of this clone: What it binds is not known.

V lost 1 base and J 9 bases, leaving 21 bases between the germline ends. This CDR3 is built from 16 residues. The germline gives CDR1 ENHRY, CDR2 SYGVKD. Sequencing was performed on peripheral blood, taken on day 0 of AZD1222 vaccination. The J gene is TRBJ2-5, the V gene TRBV10-3; D might be TRBD1 or TRBD2, each matching 5 bases. This TCR was sampled from an adult in good health. CDR3 nucleotides: TGTGCCATCAGTGAGTGGGGGAGTACTAATAAAGATCCCCAGTACTTC. Translated: CAISEWGSTNKDPQYF.